The clone carrying this TCR beta chain was observed a single time. What it binds is not known. Germline V CDR1 and CDR2: MDHEN, SYDVKM. The trim removed 5 bases at V and 0 bases at J, leaving 3 bases unmatched. The CDR3 has 14 amino acids. This sample is part of a study of OX40 agonist ivuxolimab in advanced cancers. General study findings and limits: Determination of antigen specificity was not performed for the expanded peripheral T cells. Clones of CD4+ and CD8+ blood T cells grew by week 6 at doses of 0.1 to 3.0 mg/kg. Low normalized clonal expansion also occurred in some nonresponding patients.

Sequenced by immunoSEQ multiplex PCR; TCRdb stores in-frame clones only, minus some. The sample contains about 86,000 clones, nearly 90% of which appear only once. V and J are TRBV28 and TRBJ1-1, with TRBD1 matching over 7 bases. This TCR was sampled from an adult with an advanced solid tumor such as melanoma, head and neck, liver or kidney cancer. The sample was CD4+ or CD8+ T cells sorted from blood, taken in a trial of the OX40 agonist ivuxolimab. CDR3 nucleotide sequence: TGTGCCAGCAGTCGGGGACAGATGAACACTGAAGCTTTCTTT. Amino acids: CASSRGQMNTEAFF. Filled out from reference TRBV28 and TRBJ1-1, the complete variable domain reads DVKVTQSSRYLVKRTGEKVFLECVQDMDHENMFWYRQDPGLGLRLIYFSYDVKMKEKGDIPEGYSVSREKKERFSLILESASTNQTSMYLCASSRGQMNTEAFFGQGTRLTVV.